These 23 T cell receptor beta chains originate from one sample sequenced in a study of glioma-infiltrating T cells. The iRepertoire nested amplicon-rescue multiplex PCR amplified TCR alpha and beta CDR3s from RNA. TCRdb independently ran MiXCR on the multiplex PCR reads; one entry per CDR3 protein. This table holds 300,000 to 400,000 distinct CDR3 sequences, about 40% found once. The sample consisted of glioma tissue, nonneoplastic brain tissue, or PBMCs (not recorded which). These receptors all come from a human donor with low-grade glioma or glioblastoma, undergoing nonglioma brain surgery, or in good health (not recorded which).

The rearrangement joins TRBV29-1 to TRBJ1-2; perhaps TRBD1 as D (6 bases). Deletions cut 7 bases from V and 14 bases from J, with 17 bases between. This CDR3 has 10 amino acids. Germline-derived CDR1 and CDR2 are SQVTM and ANQGSEA. The CDR3 reads CSALRGWVTF. The CDR3 coding sequence is TGCAGCGCACTCAGGGGCTGGGTTACCTTC.

CDR3 amino acids: CASSLGAGGPFYNEQFF. DNA for the CDR3: TGTGCCAGCAGTTTAGGAGCGGGAGGGCCTTTTTATAATGAGCAGTTCTTC. The chain recombines TRBV28 with TRBJ2-1; 10 bases are shared with TRBD2. The CDR3 length is 17 residues. Unmatched junction bases numbered 11, after V lost 2 bases and J lost 7 bases. From germline, CDR1 is MDHEN and CDR2 SYDVKM.

The J gene is TRBJ1-5, the V gene TRBV12-3 or TRBV12-4; D possibly corresponds to TRBD1 (6 bases). The CDR3 is made up of 13 amino acids. The V and J ends lost 7 bases and 4 bases respectively, with 11 bases between them. The CDR3 coding sequence is TGTGCCAGCACCCCGGACAGAAATCAGCCCCAGCATTTT. It specifies CASTPDRNQPQHF.

CDR3 DNA: TGTGCCAGCAGCTTAGAGGGGACGTACGAGCAGTACTTC. Protein product: CASSLEGTYEQYF. The chain combines TRBV7-2 with TRBJ2-7, with D perhaps being TRBD1 or TRBD2 (5 bases each). Looked up from germline, CDR1 is SGHTA and CDR2 is FQGNSA. Trimming pared 1 base from V and 4 bases from J, leaving 8 bases between. The CDR3 sequence is 13 residues long.

In this sample, this clonotype turned up once. The chain links TRBV6-2 or TRBV6-3 to TRBJ2-1; a possible D gene is TRBD2 (5 bases). The CDR3 runs 16 residues. Trimming pared 9 bases from V and 7 bases from J, leaving 25 bases between. From germline, CDR1 is MNHEY and CDR2 SVGEGT. The CDR3 sequence: CARSRLPTGERNEQFF. The CDR3 DNA is TGTGCCAGAAGTCGACTCCCAACCGGGGAAAGGAATGAGCAGTTCTTC.

This clonotype was observed at least ten times. This chain joins TRBV20-1 and TRBJ2-1; D unclear. The germline CDR1 and CDR2 sequences are DFQATT and SNEGSKA (reference sequence). The CDR3 spans 13 residues. With 0 bases removed from V and 3 bases from J, the gap between germline ends came to 6 bases. CDR3 amino acids: CSARDGDYNEQFF. Written as DNA, the CDR3 is TGCAGTGCTAGAGACGGAGACTACAATGAGCAGTTCTTC.

This chain joins TRBV14 and TRBJ2-3, with D unresolved. Per germline, CDR1 SGHDN and CDR2 FVKESK. The CDR3 contains 17 residues. V was pared by 0 bases and J by 2 bases, with 15 bases between. The CDR3, as DNA: TGTGCCAGCAGCCAAGAACCCTTATCAATTATCACAGATACGCAGTATTTT. Amino acids: CASSQEPLSIITDTQYF.

This clonotype was seen many times. The chain couples TRBV3-1 to TRBJ2-5; tentatively, D is TRBD1 or TRBD2 (6 bases each). Looked up from germline, CDR1 is LGHDT and CDR2 is YNNKEL (reference sequence). There are 16 residues in the CDR3. V lost 0 bases and J 2 bases, leaving 13 bases between the germline ends. The CDR3 bases are TGTGCCAGCAGCCAAGATTGGGGAGGACAGCAAGAGACCCAGTACTTC. Its translation: CASSQDWGGQQETQYF.

As concerns this clonotype: Because it lacks the conserved phenylalanine or tryptophan at the end, this CDR3 is likely a read error. This chain joins TRBV20-1 and TRBJ2-5; D is tentatively TRBD1 or TRBD2 (5 bases each). This CDR3 is built from 14 residues. Germline-derived CDR1 and CDR2 are DFQATT and SNEGSKA (reference sequence). V was clipped by 5 bases and J by 5 bases, with 18 bases between them. This CDR3 is CSADSGPGWETQYL. Here the CDR3 DNA reads TGCAGTGCTGACTCAGGGCCGGGGTGGGAGACCCAGTACCTC.

V and J are TRBV24-1 and TRBJ2-2; maybe TRBD2 (5 bases). This CDR3 has 14 residues. Germline assignment: CDR1 KGHDR and CDR2 SFDVKD. With 8 bases removed from V and 3 bases from J, the gap between germline ends came to 12 bases. The CDR3 spells CATTKDGDTGELFF. The DNA of the CDR3 is TGTGCCACCACTAAGGACGGGGACACCGGGGAGCTGTTTTTT.

This clonotype was counted many times. The chain combines TRBV27 with TRBJ2-1; 11 nucleotides match TRBD2. There are 19 residues in the CDR3. The junction had 14 bases not matched to a gene; V was cut back by 3 bases and J by 4 bases. Germline V gene sequence: CDR1 MNHEY, CDR2 SMNVEV (reference sequence). The CDR3 DNA follows: TGTGCCAGCAGTTTCCTGAGACTAGCGGGGACAGCGAAGTACAATGAGCAGTTCTTC. Translation: CASSFLRLAGTAKYNEQFF.

This clonotype was seen a few times. The gene calls are TRBV28 and TRBJ2-7, with 8 bases that match TRBD1. Germline assignment: CDR1 MDHEN and CDR2 SYDVKM. CDR3 length: 12 residues. The ends lost 6 bases at V and 5 bases at J; junction bases unmatched: 3. Here the CDR3 DNA reads TGTGCCAGCAGAGGACAGGGAGACGAGCAGTACTTC. Amino acid sequence: CASRGQGDEQYF.

The V and J genes are TRBV19 and TRBJ2-7, with 8 nucleotides matching TRBD1. Per germline, CDR1 LNHDA and CDR2 SQIVND (reference sequence). The CDR3 is 13 amino acids. V was pared by 5 bases and J by 6 bases, with 6 bases of the junction left unmatched. The CDR3 DNA follows: TGTGCCAGTAGTGTTGGACAGGGTCGCGAGCAGTACTTC. Protein sequence: CASSVGQGREQYF.

Concerning this clonotype: This may come from a read error, since a much larger clone is one base off. CDR3 amino acids: CSADSGSGTDTQYF. CDR3 DNA: TGCAGTGCTGATAGCGGGAGCGGCACAGATACGCAGTATTTT. The chain combines TRBV20-1 with TRBJ2-3; 9 positions agree with TRBD2. The V gene's germline CDR1 is DFQATT and CDR2 SNEGSKA (reference sequence). The CDR3 totals 14 residues. Trimming cost V 5 bases and J 1 base; bases outside gene matches: 4.

In this sample, this clonotype turned up a few times. The gene calls are TRBV28 and TRBJ2-7; no firm D call. CDR3 length: 14 amino acids. V gave up 5 bases and J gave up 1 base, with 12 bases separating them. Germline V gene lookup returns CDR1 MDHEN and CDR2 SYDVKM. The chain's CDR3 is CASSRTAPSYEQYF. The CDR3 nucleotides are TGTGCCAGCAGTCGGACGGCCCCGTCCTACGAGCAGTACTTC.

Regarding this clonotype: This sequence may be a read error, since a much larger clone differs from it by one base. This is likely a read error, given that the CDR3 carries no conserved phenylalanine or tryptophan at its end. The chain carries TRBV7-2 and TRBJ2-7; 7 bases map to TRBD1. Per germline, CDR1 SGHTA and CDR2 FQGNSA. Trimming at V came to 5 bases and at J to 1 base, leaving 2 bases not matched to a gene. The CDR3 spans 13 residues. The CDR3 protein is CASSDRVSYEQYS. In DNA form, the CDR3 reads TGTGCCAGCAGCGACAGGGTTTCCTACGAGCAGTACTCC.

J is TRBJ2-4 and V is TRBV7-2; TRBD2 matches 9 bases. CDR3 length: 16 residues. Germline-derived CDR1 and CDR2 are SGHTA and FQGNSA. V was pared by 4 bases and J by 3 bases, with 7 bases of the junction left unmatched. The CDR3 DNA follows: TGTGCCAGCAGCTCAGCGCCAGCGGGAGGCAAAAACATTCAGTACTTC. Translated, it gives CASSSAPAGGKNIQYF.

With regard to this clonotype: A much larger clone sits a single nucleotide away, making a read error possible. A read error is likely, as this CDR3 ends without the conserved phenylalanine or tryptophan. The V and J genes are TRBV2 and TRBJ2-7; D call uncertain. Germline lookup yields CDR1 SNHLY and CDR2 FYNNEI. The CDR3 loop spans 14 amino acids. Trimming removed 4 bases at V and 0 bases at J, with 10 bases between. In DNA form, the CDR3 reads TGTGCCAGCAGTGGTCGAAACATCTCCTACGAGCAGTACCTC. Protein product: CASSGRNISYEQYL.

Note on this clonotype: One junction end disagrees with the germline gene, perhaps due to a read error. The chain carries TRBV6-2 or TRBV6-3 and TRBJ2-5; D ambiguous. Germline V gene lookup returns CDR1 MNHEY and CDR2 SVGEGT. There are 13 residues in the CDR3. CDR3 sequence (DNA): TGTACCAGCAGTTACGCAGTCCAAGAGACCCAGTACTTC. This translates into CTSSYAVQETQYF.

This clonotype was counted at least ten times. The chain is built from TRBV28 and TRBJ1-1, with TRBD1 as a possible D gene (6 bases). The CDR3 consists of 14 residues. V lost 7 bases to trimming and J lost 1 base, with 13 bases between them. CDR1 MDHEN and CDR2 SYDVKM come from the germline V gene. The CDR3 DNA sequence: TGTGCCAGCACCCAGGGGCAGGGGAACACTGAAGCTTTCTTT. The encoded protein is CASTQGQGNTEAFF.

A few counts support this clonotype. V usage is TRBV12-3 or TRBV12-4 and J usage is TRBJ2-7; the match to TRBD1 covers 8 bases. The CDR3 spans 14 residues. V was clipped by 10 bases and J by 3 bases; unmatched bases: 11. CDR3 in amino acids: CATSFMGQDYEQYF. For the CDR3, the DNA is TGTGCCACCTCCTTCATGGGACAGGACTACGAGCAGTACTTC.

The chain joins TRBV7-2 to TRBJ1-5; D not resolved. Germline CDR1 and CDR2: SGHTA and FQGNSA. With 3 bases removed from V and 6 bases from J, the gap between germline ends came to 15 bases. This CDR3 has 15 residues. CDR3 loop: CASSLGAGMGQPQHF. In DNA form, the CDR3 reads TGTGCCAGCAGCTTGGGTGCCGGGATGGGTCAGCCCCAGCATTTT.

This clonotype was seen a single time. The rearrangement uses TRBV18 and TRBJ2-7; TRBD2 agrees at 14 bases. Germline V gene data show CDR1 as KGHSH and CDR2 as LQKENI. This CDR3 region has 16 residues. After removal of 3 bases from V and 4 bases from J, the junction contained 5 bases not matched to a gene. CDR3 sequence reads: CASSPRLAGGRYEQYF. CDR3 bases: TGTGCCAGCTCACCCCGACTAGCGGGAGGGAGGTACGAGCAGTACTTC.